These 8 T cell receptor beta chains share one sample of origin, sequenced in a study of cytotoxic CD8 clonotypes in ibrutinib-treated CLL. Assay used: immunoSEQ multiplex PCR; TCRdb lists only in-frame clones, some missing. This table has roughly 190,000 clones, around three quarters appearing once. Sample: PBMCs, taken after 24 months of ibrutinib treatment. The receptors come from a human donor with chronic lymphocytic leukemia.

The J gene is TRBJ2-7, the V gene TRBV11-2; D not certain. Germline V lookup: CDR1 SGHAT, CDR2 FQNNGV. V lost 1 base, J lost 0 bases, and 10 bases lay in between. This CDR3 has 15 amino acids. CDR3 coding DNA: TGTGCCAGCAGCTTAGGTCTCCCTACCTCCTACGAGCAGTACTTC. It specifies CASSLGLPTSYEQYF.

The CDR3 loop is CASSSTGRSNEKLFF. The DNA of the CDR3 is TGTGCCAGCAGCTCCACGGGACGCTCTAATGAAAAACTGTTTTTT. The chain joins TRBV5-6 to TRBJ1-4; D is perhaps TRBD1 (5 bases). CDR3 size: 15 residues. V was pared by 3 bases and J by 3 bases, with 12 bases between. Germline V lookup: CDR1 SGHDT, CDR2 YYEEEE.

DNA of the CDR3: TGTGCCAGCAGCCCCACCATTTCAGCGGGAGGGCTGGGGGAGCAGTTCTTC. It translates to CASSPTISAGGLGEQFF. The chain combines TRBV14 with TRBJ2-1; 10 nucleotides align to TRBD2. The CDR3 totals 17 residues. V lost 4 bases and J lost 10; bases outside the gene matches: 16. CDR1 SGHDN and CDR2 FVKESK come from the germline V gene.

The chain is built from TRBV18 and TRBJ1-2, with a tentative D call TRBD1 (6 bases). Trimming cost V 5 bases and J 4 bases, with 14 bases left between them. CDR3 length: 14 residues. Germline CDR1 and CDR2: KGHSH and LQKENI. CDR3 bases: TGTGCCAGCTCAACATCACAGGGAAGCTATGGCTACACCTTC. Amino acid sequence: CASSTSQGSYGYTF. Variable domain in full (rest from reference TRBV18 and TRBJ1-2): NAGVMQNPRHLVRRRGQEARLRCSPMKGHSHVYWYRQLPEEGLKFMVYLQKENIIDESGMPKERFSAEFPKEGPSILRIQQVVRGDSAAYFCASSTSQGSYGYTFGSGTRLTVV.

This rearrangement joins TRBV6-1 to TRBJ2-1; maybe TRBD1 (5 bases). The V end was cut by 4 bases, the J end by 4 bases, with 8 bases between. Germline V lookup: CDR1 MNHNS, CDR2 SASEGT. There are 13 residues in the CDR3. The CDR3 nucleotides are TGTGCCAGCAGTGCAGGGCCGTACAATGAGCAGTTCTTC. Its protein is CASSAGPYNEQFF.

The chain is built from TRBV19 and TRBJ2-2; no reliable D call. Between the trimmed V and J ends, which lost 0 bases and 6 bases, there was a span of 8 bases. This CDR3 comprises 14 residues. Germline CDR1 reads LNHDA; CDR2 reads SQIVND (reference sequence). CDR3 residues: CASSIDLGAGELFF. For the CDR3, the DNA is TGTGCCAGTAGTATAGATCTGGGTGCCGGGGAGCTGTTTTTT.

The chain combines TRBV12-5 with TRBJ2-7, with D tentatively TRBD1 (5 bases). Trimming cost V 5 bases and J 6 bases, with 17 bases left between them. The CDR3 runs 14 residues. Germline V CDR1 and CDR2: LGHNT, FRNRAP. The CDR3 DNA follows: TGTGCTAGTGGTCCAGGGCCATTCGTCGGCGAGCAGTACTTC. This gives the protein CASGPGPFVGEQYF.

The chain recombines TRBV11-2 with TRBJ1-2; D is uncertain. V gave up 1 base and J gave up 4 bases, with 10 bases separating them. The CDR3 is 14 amino acids. Germline values: CDR1 SGHAT, CDR2 FQNNGV. Here the CDR3 DNA reads TGTGCCAGCAGCTTAGCCGCGGCCGGCTATGGCTACACCTTC. Residues: CASSLAAAGYGYTF.